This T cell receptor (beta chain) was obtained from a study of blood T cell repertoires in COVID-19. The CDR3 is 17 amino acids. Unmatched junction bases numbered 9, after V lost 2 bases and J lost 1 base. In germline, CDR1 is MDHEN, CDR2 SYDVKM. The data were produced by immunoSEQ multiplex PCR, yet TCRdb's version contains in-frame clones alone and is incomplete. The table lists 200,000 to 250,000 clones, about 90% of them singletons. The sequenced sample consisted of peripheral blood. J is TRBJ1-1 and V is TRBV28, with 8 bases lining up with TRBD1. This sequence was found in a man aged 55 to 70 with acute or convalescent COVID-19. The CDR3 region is CASSLMGWGTGNTEAFF. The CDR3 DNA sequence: TGTGCCAGCAGTTTAATGGGGTGGGGGACAGGGAACACTGAAGCTTTCTTT.